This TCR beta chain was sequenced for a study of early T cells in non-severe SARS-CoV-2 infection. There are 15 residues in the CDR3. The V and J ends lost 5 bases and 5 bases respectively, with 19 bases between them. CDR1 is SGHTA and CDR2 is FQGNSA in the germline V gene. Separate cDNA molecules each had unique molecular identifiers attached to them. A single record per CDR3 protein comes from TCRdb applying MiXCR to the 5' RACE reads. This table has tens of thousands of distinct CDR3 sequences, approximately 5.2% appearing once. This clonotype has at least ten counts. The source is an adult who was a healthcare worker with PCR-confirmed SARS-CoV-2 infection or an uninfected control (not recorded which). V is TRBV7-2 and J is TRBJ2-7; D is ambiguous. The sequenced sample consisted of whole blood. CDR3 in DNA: TGTGCCAGCAGCGACTCTGTTTCCTCCTACGACGAGCAGTACTTC. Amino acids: CASSDSVSSYDEQYF.